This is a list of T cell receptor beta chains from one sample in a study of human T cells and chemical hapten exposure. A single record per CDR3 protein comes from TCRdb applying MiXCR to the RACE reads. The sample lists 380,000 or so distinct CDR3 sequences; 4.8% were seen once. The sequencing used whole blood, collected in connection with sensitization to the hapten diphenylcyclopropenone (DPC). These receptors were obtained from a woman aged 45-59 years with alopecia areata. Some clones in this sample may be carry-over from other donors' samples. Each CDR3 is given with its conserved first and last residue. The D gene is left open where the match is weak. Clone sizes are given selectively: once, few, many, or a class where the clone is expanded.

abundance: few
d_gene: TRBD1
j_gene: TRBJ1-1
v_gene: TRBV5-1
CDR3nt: TGCGCCAGCAGCTCCGGGACAGAAAAAAACACTGAAGCTTTCTTT
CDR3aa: CASSSGTEKNTEAFF

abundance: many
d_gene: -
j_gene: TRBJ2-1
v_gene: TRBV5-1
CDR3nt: TGCGCCAGCAGCTTGGACTCAACCCGGAATGAGCAGTTCTTC
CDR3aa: CASSLDSTRNEQFF

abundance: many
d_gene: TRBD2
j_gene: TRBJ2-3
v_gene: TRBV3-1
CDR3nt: TGTGCCAGCAGCCAGACTAGCGGGTATACAGATACGCAGTATTTT
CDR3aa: CASSQTSGYTDTQYF

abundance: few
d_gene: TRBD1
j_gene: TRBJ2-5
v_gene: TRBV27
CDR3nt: TGTGCCAGCAGTTTATGGACAGGGAACCAAGAGACCCAGTACTTC
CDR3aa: CASSLWTGNQETQYF

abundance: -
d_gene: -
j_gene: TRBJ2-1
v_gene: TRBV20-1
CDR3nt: TGCAGTGCTACCTCACCAGGGACTGGTCTTAATGAGCAGTTCTTC
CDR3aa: CSATSPGTGLNEQFF

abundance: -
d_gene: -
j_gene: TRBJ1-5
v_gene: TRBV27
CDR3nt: TGTGCCAGCAGTCCACAGGGTCCCAGGCCCCAGCATTTT
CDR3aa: CASSPQGPRPQHF

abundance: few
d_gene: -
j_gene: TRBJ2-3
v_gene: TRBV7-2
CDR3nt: TGTGCCAGCAGCCAAGATGGGGGAAGGACAGATACGCAGTATTTT
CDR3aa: CASSQDGGRTDTQYF

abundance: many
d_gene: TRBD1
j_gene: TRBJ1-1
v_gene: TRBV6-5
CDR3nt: TGTGCCAGCAGATATAGACAGGGAAAGGGCACTGAAGCTTTCTTT
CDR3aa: CASRYRQGKGTEAFF

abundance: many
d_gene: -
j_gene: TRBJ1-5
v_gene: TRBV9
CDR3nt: TGTGCCAGCAGCAATGAGGGGGGCTGGCAGCCCCAGCATTTT
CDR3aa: CASSNEGGWQPQHF

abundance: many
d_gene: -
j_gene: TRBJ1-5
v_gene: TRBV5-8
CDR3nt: TGTGCCAGCAGCTTCCTAAATAGCAATCAGCCCCAGCATTTT
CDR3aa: CASSFLNSNQPQHF

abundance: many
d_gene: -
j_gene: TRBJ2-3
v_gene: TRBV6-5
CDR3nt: TGTGCCAGCAGTTACGGAGGATATACGCAGTATTTT
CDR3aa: CASSYGGYTQYF

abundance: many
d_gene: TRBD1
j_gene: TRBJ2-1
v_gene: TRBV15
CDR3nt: TGTGCCACCAGCAGAGATGAAACAGGGGCAGAGCAGTTCTTC
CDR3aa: CATSRDETGAEQFF

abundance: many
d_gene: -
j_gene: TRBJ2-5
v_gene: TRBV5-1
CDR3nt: TGCGCCAGCAGCTTGGAATGGGGCCAAGAGACCCAGTACTTC
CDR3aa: CASSLEWGQETQYF

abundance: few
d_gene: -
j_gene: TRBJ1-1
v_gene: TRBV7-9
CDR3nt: TGTGCCAGCAGCTTAAGTGGGGAGAAGACTTTCTTT
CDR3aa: CASSLSGEKTFF

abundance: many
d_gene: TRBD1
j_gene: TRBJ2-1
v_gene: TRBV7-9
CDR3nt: TGTGCCAGCAGGGGGGTCAGGGACAGCTCCCACTACAATGAGCAGTTCTTC
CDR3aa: CASRGVRDSSHYNEQFF

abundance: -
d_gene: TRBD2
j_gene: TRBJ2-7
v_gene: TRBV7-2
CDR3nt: TGTGCCAGCAGCTTAGTTGCTAGCGGGACCCGATTCTCCTACGAGCAGTACTTC
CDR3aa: CASSLVASGTRFSYEQYF

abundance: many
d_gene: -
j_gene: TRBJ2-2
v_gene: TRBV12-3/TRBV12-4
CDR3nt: TGTGCCAGCAGTTTGGCAGACCTACTCGCCGGGGAGCTGTTTTTT
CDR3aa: CASSLADLLAGELFF

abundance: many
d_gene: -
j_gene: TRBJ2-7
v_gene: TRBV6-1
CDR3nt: TGTGCCAGCCCGAGGGGCGCGGGTTCGAACTACGAGCAGTACTTC
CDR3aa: CASPRGAGSNYEQYF

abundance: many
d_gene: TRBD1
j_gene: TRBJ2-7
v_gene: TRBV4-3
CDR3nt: TGCGCCAGCAGCCAAGAAAGCGGGACAGGGGGAAACGAGCAGTACTTC
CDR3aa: CASSQESGTGGNEQYF

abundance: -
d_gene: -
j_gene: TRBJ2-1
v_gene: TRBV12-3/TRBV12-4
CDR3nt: TGTGCCAGCAGGGGCGTTGACAATGAGCAGTTCTTC
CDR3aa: CASRGVDNEQFF

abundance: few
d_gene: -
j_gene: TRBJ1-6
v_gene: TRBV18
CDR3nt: TGTGCCAGCTCATCACAGGCTGGGTCGCGGAATTCACCCCTCCACTTT
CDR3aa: CASSSQAGSRNSPLHF

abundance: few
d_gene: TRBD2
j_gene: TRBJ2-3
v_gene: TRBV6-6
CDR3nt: TGTGCCAGCAGTTACCCCGGGACTAGCGGGCCCCCCACAGATACGCAGTATTTT
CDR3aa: CASSYPGTSGPPTDTQYF

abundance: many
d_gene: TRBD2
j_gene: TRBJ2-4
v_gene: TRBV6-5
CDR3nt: TGTGCCAGCAGTTACTCTTTAGCGGGGGCCGGAAACATTCAGTACTTC
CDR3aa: CASSYSLAGAGNIQYF

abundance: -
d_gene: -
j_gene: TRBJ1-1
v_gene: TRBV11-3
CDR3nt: TGTGCCAGCAGTCGGACGGGGCCCACTGAAGCTTTCTTT
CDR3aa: CASSRTGPTEAFF

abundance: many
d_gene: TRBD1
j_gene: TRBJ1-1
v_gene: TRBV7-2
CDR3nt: TGTGCCAGCAGCCCAAGGACAGGGGAGACTGAAGCTTTCTTT
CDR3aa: CASSPRTGETEAFF

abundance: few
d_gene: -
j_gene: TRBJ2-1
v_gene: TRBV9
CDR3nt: TGTGCCAGCAGCGTAGCACCTTACAATGAGCAGTTCTTC
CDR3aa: CASSVAPYNEQFF

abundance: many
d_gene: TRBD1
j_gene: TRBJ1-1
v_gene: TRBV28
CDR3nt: TGTGCCAGCAGTTCAGGGACAGCTCCGTCCAGAGCTTTCTTT
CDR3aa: CASSSGTAPSRAFF

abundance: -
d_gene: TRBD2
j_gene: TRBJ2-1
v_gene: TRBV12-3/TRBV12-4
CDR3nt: TGTGCCAGCAGTTTAAGGCGGGAGTGGGACAATGAGCAGTTCTTC
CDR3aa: CASSLRREWDNEQFF

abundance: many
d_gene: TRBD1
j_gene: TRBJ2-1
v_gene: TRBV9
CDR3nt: TGTGCCAGCAGCGTAGCAGGGGACAGGGAAAATGAGCAGTTCTTC
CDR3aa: CASSVAGDRENEQFF